These T cell receptor beta chains were read from a single sample in a study of blood T cell repertoires in COVID-19. The table came from immunoSEQ multiplex PCR; TCRdb's copy has only in-frame clones and leaves some out. Of fewer than 85,000 clones listed, under 95% are singletons. Material: peripheral blood. The receptors were gathered from a human donor in a cohort sampled during active COVID-19. The CDR3 runs from the conserved cysteine through the conserved F or W. D genes are given only for firm matches. Clone size is stated in some rows and not others, as once, few, many or a class when expanded.

CDR3: CASTSFPSGANVLTF; DNA: TGTGCCAGCACTTCCTTCCCCTCTGGGGCCAACGTCCTGACTTTC; V: TRBV6-5; size: -; J: TRBJ2-6; D: -
CDR3: CASSQLWEPRGEQFF; DNA: TGTGCCAGCAGCCAACTTTGGGAGCCTCGGGGTGAGCAGTTCTTC; V: TRBV4-2; size: once; J: TRBJ2-1; D: -
CDR3: CASSSLWGQAYEQYF; DNA: TGTGCCAGCAGTAGCCTTTGGGGACAGGCCTACGAGCAGTACTTC; V: TRBV28; size: -; J: TRBJ2-7; D: TRBD1
CDR3: CASSLGGGGAHTETQYF; DNA: TGCGCCAGCAGCTTGGGAGGAGGGGGGGCTCACACCGAGACCCAGTACTTC; V: TRBV5-1; size: -; J: TRBJ2-5; D: -
CDR3: CASSASRDRDPNYGYTF; DNA: TGTGCCAGCAGCGCGTCCCGGGACAGGGACCCTAACTATGGCTACACCTTC; V: TRBV11-2; size: -; J: TRBJ1-2; D: TRBD1
CDR3: CATQTGAAIQETQYF; DNA: TGTGCCACGCAAACAGGGGCCGCGATACAAGAGACCCAGTACTTC; V: TRBV10-3; size: -; J: TRBJ2-5; D: TRBD1
CDR3: CAIGASGGPDTQYF; DNA: TGTGCCATCGGTGCTAGCGGGGGCCCAGATACGCAGTATTTT; V: TRBV10-3; size: -; J: TRBJ2-3; D: TRBD2
CDR3: CASSLWEGAPGGSPLHF; DNA: TGTGCCAGCAGCCTGTGGGAAGGGGCCCCTGGTGGTTCACCCCTCCACTTT; V: TRBV11-2; size: few; J: TRBJ1-6; D: -
CDR3: CASSWRENTEAFF; DNA: TGTGCCAGCAGTTGGAGGGAGAACACTGAAGCTTTCTTT; V: TRBV6-2/TRBV6-3; size: -; J: TRBJ1-1; D: -
CDR3: CASSLGSQGILLSGNTIYF; DNA: TGTGCCAGCAGCCTCGGGAGCCAGGGCATTTTACTCTCTGGAAACACCATATATTTT; V: TRBV11-2; size: -; J: TRBJ1-3; D: -
CDR3: CASSRRQDYEQYF; DNA: TGTGCCAGCAGTCGCAGACAGGACTACGAGCAGTACTTC; V: TRBV27; size: -; J: TRBJ2-7; D: -
CDR3: CASSEPGQGYEQYF; DNA: TGTGCCAGCAGTGAGCCGGGACAGGGGTACGAGCAGTACTTC; V: TRBV2; size: -; J: TRBJ2-7; D: TRBD1
CDR3: CASSQDVLGGITNYGYTF; DNA: TGCGCCAGCAGCCAAGACGTTTTGGGGGGGATCACTAACTATGGCTACACCTTC; V: TRBV4-3; size: -; J: TRBJ1-2; D: -
CDR3: CASSSEVTSVTLAKNIQYF; DNA: TGTGCCAGCAGCTCAGAGGTCACTAGCGTTACCTTAGCCAAAAACATTCAGTACTTC; V: TRBV6-2/TRBV6-3; size: -; J: TRBJ2-4; D: TRBD2
CDR3: CASSLRTGWDYTF; DNA: TGTGCCAGCAGTCTACGGACAGGGTGGGACTACACCTTC; V: TRBV27; size: once; J: TRBJ1-2; D: TRBD1
CDR3: CASGRGAGAKNIQYF; DNA: TGTGCCAGCGGGAGGGGGGCAGGGGCCAAAAACATTCAGTACTTC; V: TRBV27; size: -; J: TRBJ2-4; D: -
CDR3: CASSLRPGVSNQPQHF; DNA: TGTGCCAGCAGCTTAAGGCCAGGGGTGAGCAATCAGCCCCAGCATTTT; V: TRBV7-8; size: -; J: TRBJ1-5; D: -
CDR3: CASTPGIGTEAFF; DNA: TGCGCCAGCACCCCCGGGATCGGCACTGAAGCTTTCTTT; V: TRBV10-2; size: -; J: TRBJ1-1; D: -
CDR3: CASSSITRGRNTEAFF; DNA: TGTGCCAGCAGTTCTATCACCAGGGGGAGGAACACTGAAGCTTTCTTT; V: TRBV28; size: -; J: TRBJ1-1; D: TRBD1
CDR3: CASSFDDTPAYEQYF; DNA: TGCGCCAGCAGCTTTGACGACACTCCCGCCTACGAGCAGTACTTC; V: TRBV4-1; size: -; J: TRBJ2-7; D: -
CDR3: CASRPTGLGTEAFF; DNA: TGTGCCAGCAGACCGACAGGCCTCGGCACTGAAGCTTTCTTT; V: TRBV25-1; size: -; J: TRBJ1-1; D: -
CDR3: CASSKPGQEDEQYF; DNA: TGTGCCAGCAGCAAGCCGGGACAGGAGGACGAGCAGTACTTC; V: TRBV5-4; size: -; J: TRBJ2-7; D: TRBD1
CDR3: CASSPQGPYEQYF; DNA: TGTGCCAGCAGCCCCCAGGGTCCCTACGAGCAGTACTTC; V: TRBV11-2; size: -; J: TRBJ2-7; D: -
CDR3: CASSFSSGTQYF; DNA: TGTGCCAGCAGCTTCTCGTCCGGGACCCAGTACTTC; V: TRBV7-2; size: -; J: TRBJ2-5; D: -
CDR3: CASSSRTGASDEQYF; DNA: TGTGCCAGCAGCTCAAGGACAGGGGCCTCCGACGAGCAGTACTTC; V: TRBV5-6; size: few; J: TRBJ2-7; D: TRBD1
CDR3: CASSVRGPGKSEAFF; DNA: TGTGCCAGCAGTGTCAGGGGCCCCGGGAAAAGTGAAGCTTTCTTT; V: TRBV28; size: -; J: TRBJ1-1; D: -
CDR3: CATSRWGPYEQYF; DNA: TGTGCCACCAGCAGATGGGGCCCTTACGAGCAGTACTTC; V: TRBV15; size: -; J: TRBJ2-7; D: -
CDR3: CATSDPTDLTGELFF; DNA: TGTGCCACCAGTGATCCCACAGATCTCACCGGGGAGCTGTTTTTT; V: TRBV24-1; size: -; J: TRBJ2-2; D: -
CDR3: CASSDGQGNTEAFF; DNA: TGTGCCAGCAGTGACGGACAGGGGAACACTGAAGCTTTCTTT; V: TRBV6-4; size: -; J: TRBJ1-1; D: TRBD1
CDR3: CASSQELAGGPGETQYF; DNA: TGTGCCAGCAGCCAAGAACTAGCGGGGGGGCCTGGGGAGACCCAGTACTTC; V: TRBV4-2; size: once; J: TRBJ2-5; D: TRBD2
CDR3: CASSKMQGRRDYGYTF; DNA: TGTGCCAGTAGTAAGATGCAGGGGCGGCGAGACTATGGCTACACCTTC; V: TRBV19; size: -; J: TRBJ1-2; D: -
CDR3: CARRRDRNTIYF; DNA: TGTGCCAGAAGAAGAGATCGAAACACCATATATTTT; V: TRBV2; size: few; J: TRBJ1-3; D: -
CDR3: CASSHLDSTEAFF; DNA: TGTGCCAGCAGCCATTTGGACAGCACTGAAGCTTTCTTT; V: TRBV14; size: -; J: TRBJ1-1; D: -
CDR3: CASSQERLSGLDNSPLHF; DNA: TGCGCCAGCAGCCAAGAAAGATTATCGGGACTGGATAATTCACCCCTCCACTTT; V: TRBV4-3; size: -; J: TRBJ1-6; D: -
CDR3: CASSLGGSGANVLTF; DNA: TGTGCCAGCAGCTTAGGAGGATCTGGGGCCAACGTCCTGACTTTC; V: TRBV7-2; size: -; J: TRBJ2-6; D: -
CDR3: CASRGRWQYF; DNA: TGTGCCAGCAGGGGGAGATGGCAGTACTTC; V: TRBV7-3; size: -; J: TRBJ2-7; D: -
CDR3: CATTGPSNQPQHF; DNA: TGTGCCACCACAGGGCCGTCGAATCAGCCCCAGCATTTT; V: TRBV28; size: -; J: TRBJ1-5; D: -
CDR3: CASGAGAQPQHF; DNA: TGTGCCAGCGGCGCAGGGGCCCAGCCCCAGCATTTT; V: TRBV6-5; size: -; J: TRBJ1-5; D: -
CDR3: CASSPDRGPYEQYF; DNA: TGTGCCAGCAGCCCGGACAGGGGACCCTACGAGCAGTACTTC; V: TRBV7-8; size: -; J: TRBJ2-7; D: TRBD1
CDR3: CASRGAAFSNQPQHF; DNA: TGTGCCAGCCGCGGGGCAGCTTTTAGCAATCAGCCCCAGCATTTT; V: TRBV19; size: -; J: TRBJ1-5; D: -
CDR3: CASSSPGSEQYF; DNA: TGTGCCAGCAGCTCGCCAGGGTCCGAGCAGTACTTC; V: TRBV7-9; size: -; J: TRBJ2-7; D: -
CDR3: CASSSFNTNSGNTIYF; DNA: TGTGCCAGCAGCTCTTTTAATACAAACTCTGGAAACACCATATATTTT; V: TRBV9; size: -; J: TRBJ1-3; D: -
CDR3: CASSTMAGERVGEQYF; DNA: TGTGCCAGCAGTACTATGGCGGGAGAACGGGTCGGCGAGCAGTACTTC; V: TRBV27; size: -; J: TRBJ2-7; D: TRBD2
CDR3: CASSHNREEDYGYTF; DNA: TGCGCCAGCAGCCATAACAGGGAAGAGGACTATGGCTACACCTTC; V: TRBV4-1; size: -; J: TRBJ1-2; D: -
CDR3: CASSSGGWTEAFF; DNA: TGTGCCAGCAGTTCAGGGGGTTGGACTGAAGCTTTCTTT; V: TRBV5-6; size: -; J: TRBJ1-1; D: TRBD1
CDR3: CASSWDREMSYEQYF; DNA: TGTGCCAGCTCATGGGACAGGGAGATGTCCTACGAGCAGTACTTC; V: TRBV18; size: -; J: TRBJ2-7; D: TRBD1
CDR3: CASSAGTSIHEQYF; DNA: TGCGCCAGCAGCGCCGGGACTTCGATCCACGAGCAGTACTTC; V: TRBV5-1; size: -; J: TRBJ2-7; D: -
CDR3: CASSQVAEDRGSYEQYF; DNA: TGTGCCAGCAGCCAGGTGGCGGAAGACAGGGGCTCCTACGAGCAGTACTTC; V: TRBV4-2; size: once; J: TRBJ2-7; D: TRBD1
CDR3: CSVAIGTGNRGYTF; DNA: TGCAGCGTTGCGATTGGGACAGGGAATCGAGGCTACACCTTC; V: TRBV29-1; size: -; J: TRBJ1-2; D: TRBD1
CDR3: CASSRNRGPYGYTF; DNA: TGTGCCAGCAGCCGTAACAGGGGGCCCTATGGCTACACCTTC; V: TRBV7-8; size: -; J: TRBJ1-2; D: TRBD1
CDR3: CASIRWAGKAYEQYF; DNA: TGTGCCAGCATCCGTTGGGCAGGGAAGGCCTACGAGCAGTACTTC; V: TRBV27; size: -; J: TRBJ2-7; D: -
CDR3: CASSLDMWGTGGHEQYF; DNA: TGTGCCAGCAGCTTAGATATGTGGGGGACAGGGGGCCACGAGCAGTACTTC; V: TRBV11-2; size: -; J: TRBJ2-7; D: TRBD1